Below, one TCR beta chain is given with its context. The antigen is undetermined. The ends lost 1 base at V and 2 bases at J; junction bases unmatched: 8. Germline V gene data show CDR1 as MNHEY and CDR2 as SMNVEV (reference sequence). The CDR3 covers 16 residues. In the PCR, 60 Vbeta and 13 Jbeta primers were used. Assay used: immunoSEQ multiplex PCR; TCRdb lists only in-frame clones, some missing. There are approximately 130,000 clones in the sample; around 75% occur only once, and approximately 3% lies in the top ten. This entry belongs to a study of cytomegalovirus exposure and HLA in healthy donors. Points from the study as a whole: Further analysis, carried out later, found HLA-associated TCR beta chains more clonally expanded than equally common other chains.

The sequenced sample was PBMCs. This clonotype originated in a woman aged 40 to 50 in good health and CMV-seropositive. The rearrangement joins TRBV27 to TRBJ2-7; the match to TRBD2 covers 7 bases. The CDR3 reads CASSLFASGGAYEQYF. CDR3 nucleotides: TGTGCCAGCAGTTTATTCGCTAGCGGAGGGGCCTACGAGCAGTACTTC.